The text below deals with one T cell receptor beta chain. The antigen is undetermined. J was trimmed by 3 bases and V by 1 base; bases with no gene match: 6. Looked up from germline, CDR1 is KGHSH and CDR2 is LQKENI. The CDR3 loop spans 17 amino acids. The PCR used 60 Vbeta and 13 Jbeta primers. Source study methods: Around 83 million unique TCR beta chains, 9.5 million to 14 million shared, were counted in a later analysis. Profiled with immunoSEQ multiplex PCR; TCRdb holds only in-frame clones, not every one. That table furnishes V, J and clone size, whereas the DNA furnished D and trimming. The table shows some 200,000 clones, with 76% occurring only once. This specimen comes from a study of cytomegalovirus exposure and HLA in healthy donors. Overall study context: Unique TCR beta sequences numbering around 110 million came from 150 million to 200 million T cells in an earlier analysis. Study-wide results and limits: In a later analysis, a genetic analysis reported fewer productive-TCR N-insertions in an Asian-associated ancestry cluster than the cohort average. It was likely that a cluster of highly shared sequence variants was a sequencing artifact.

Sequenced material: PBMCs. J is TRBJ2-5 and V is TRBV18, with TRBD2 identical over 12 bases. The clonotype comes from a man between 18 and 35 years old in good health and CMV-seronegative. CDR3 nucleotide sequence: TGTGCCAGCTCACCACGGTTATCTAGCGGGAGGGAAGAGACCCAGTACTTC. Amino acids: CASSPRLSSGREETQYF.